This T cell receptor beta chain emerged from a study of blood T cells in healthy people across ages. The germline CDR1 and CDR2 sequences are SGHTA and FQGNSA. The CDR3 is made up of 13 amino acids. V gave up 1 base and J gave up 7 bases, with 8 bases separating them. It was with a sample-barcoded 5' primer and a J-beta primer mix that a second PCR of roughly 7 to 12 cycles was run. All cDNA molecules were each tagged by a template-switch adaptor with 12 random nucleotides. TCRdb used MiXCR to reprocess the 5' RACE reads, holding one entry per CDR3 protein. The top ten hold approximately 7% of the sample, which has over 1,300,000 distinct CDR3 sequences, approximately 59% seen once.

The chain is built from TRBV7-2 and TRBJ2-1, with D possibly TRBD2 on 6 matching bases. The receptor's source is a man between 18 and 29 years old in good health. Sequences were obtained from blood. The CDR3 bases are TGTGCCAGCAGCTTAGTAGCGGCAAATGAGCAGTTCTTC. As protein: CASSLVAANEQFF. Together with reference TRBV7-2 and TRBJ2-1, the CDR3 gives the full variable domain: GAGVSQSPSNKVTEKGKDVELRCDPISGHTALYWYRQSLGQGLEFLIYFQGNSAPDKSGLPSDRFSAERTGGSVSTLTIQRTQQEDSAVYLCASSLVAANEQFFGPGTRLTVL.